This passage covers 23 T cell receptor beta chains from one sample sequenced in a study of blood T cell repertoires in COVID-19. TCRdb keeps only in-frame clones here, not all; method: immunoSEQ multiplex PCR. This sample has 45,000 to 55,000 clones, with over 75% found just once. The specimen was peripheral blood. These receptors were collected from a human donor in a cohort sampled during active COVID-19.

The chain couples TRBV11-1 to TRBJ2-7, with D perhaps matching TRBD1 (5 bases). V lost 0 bases to trimming and J lost 1 base, with 13 bases between them. Germline CDR1 SGHAT, CDR2 FQDESV (reference sequence). This CDR3 spans 16 amino acids. The CDR3 DNA reads TGTGCCAGCAGCTTAGCTCAGGACATTCTATCCTACGAGCAGTACTTC. Protein product: CASSLAQDILSYEQYF.

This chain connects TRBV10-2 to TRBJ2-5; no reliable D call. Germline assignment: CDR1 WSHSY and CDR2 SAAADI. Trimming took 3 bases from V and 5 from J, leaving 4 bases between them. The CDR3 sequence is 11 residues long. This CDR3 is CASSERETQYF. The DNA for the CDR3 is TGCGCCAGCAGTGAACGGGAGACCCAGTACTTC.

The sample holds a few counts of this clone. This chain uses TRBV5-1 with TRBJ1-3; maybe TRBD1 (5 bases). CDR1 SGHRS and CDR2 YFSETQ come from the germline V gene. Trimming removed 0 bases at V and 15 bases at J, with 22 bases between. The CDR3 contains 15 residues. The CDR3, as DNA: TGCGCCAGCAGCTTGGACGGGGGATTATCGAAACACGGATATTTT. It codes for CASSLDGGLSKHGYF.

This chain uses TRBV2 with TRBJ1-2; D possibly corresponds to TRBD1 (5 bases). CDR1 and CDR2 (germline): SNHLY, FYNNEI. The V end was cut by 2 bases, the J end by 0 bases, with 16 bases between. The CDR3 loop spans 17 amino acids. The CDR3, as DNA: TGTGCCAGCAGTGAATGGACACTGGAAGTCACTAACTATGGCTACACCTTC. This sequence encodes CASSEWTLEVTNYGYTF.

V is TRBV28 and J is TRBJ2-5, with D perhaps matching TRBD2 (5 bases). V gave up 6 bases and J gave up 8 bases, with 19 bases separating them. This CDR3 spans 14 amino acids. In germline, CDR1 is MDHEN, CDR2 SYDVKM. The CDR3 region has the DNA TGTGCCAGCAGACCTACGGGGTTGTCCGGAACCCAGTACTTC. It specifies CASRPTGLSGTQYF.

The V call is TRBV6-2 or TRBV6-3, the J call TRBJ2-7, with 7 bases fitting TRBD1. Unmatched junction bases numbered 12, after V lost 5 bases and J lost 5 bases. Germline V gene data show CDR1 as MNHEY and CDR2 as SVGEGT. The CDR3 totals 15 residues. CDR3 sequence: CASSPRQGIIDEQYF. The CDR3 DNA sequence: TGTGCCAGCAGTCCCCGACAGGGAATAATCGACGAGCAGTACTTC.

This chain connects TRBV5-1 to TRBJ2-7; 10 nucleotides align to TRBD1. This CDR3 has 13 residues. The germline V gene encodes CDR1 SGHRS and CDR2 YFSETQ. Trimming at V came to 5 bases and at J to 3 bases, leaving 2 bases not matched to a gene. CDR3 amino acids: CASSRDRGYEQYF. In DNA, the CDR3 is TGCGCCAGCAGTCGGGACAGGGGCTACGAGCAGTACTTC. Filled out from reference TRBV5-1 and TRBJ2-7, the complete variable domain reads KAGVTQTPRYLIKTRGQQVTLSCSPISGHRSVSWYQQTPGQGLQFLFEYFSETQRNKGNFPGRFSGRQFSNSRSEMNVSTLELGDSALYLCASSRDRGYEQYFGPGTRLTVT.

The chain is built from TRBV18 and TRBJ1-4, with D possibly matching TRBD1 (5 bases). Deletions cut 6 bases from V and 8 bases from J, with 16 bases between. The CDR3 is 14 amino acids. Germline V gives CDR1 KGHSH, CDR2 LQKENI. Here the CDR3 reads CASSVQDPREKLFF. CDR3 DNA sequence: TGTGCCAGCTCGGTACAGGATCCCAGGGAAAAACTGTTTTTT.

The chain has TRBV6-5 and TRBJ2-7; TRBD1 might be the D (6 bases). The CDR3 sequence is 13 residues long. V was pared by 10 bases and J by 4 bases, with 17 bases between. The germline gives CDR1 MNHEY, CDR2 SVGAGI. The CDR3 loop is CATRTASIYEQYF. DNA of the CDR3: TGTGCCACACGGACAGCGTCAATTTACGAGCAGTACTTC.

This sequence joins TRBV9 and TRBJ2-1; D perhaps matches TRBD1 (5 bases). CDR1 is SGDLS and CDR2 is YYNGEE in the germline V gene. Trimming removed 3 bases at V and 4 bases at J, with 14 bases between. The length of the CDR3 is 15 residues. This CDR3 is CASSGQSLPYNEQFF. The CDR3 nucleotides are TGTGCCAGCAGCGGACAGTCCTTACCGTACAATGAGCAGTTCTTC. Using reference TRBV9 and TRBJ2-1 for the parts outside the CDR3, the full variable domain is DSGVTQTPKHLITATGQRVTLRCSPRSGDLSVYWYQQSLDQGLQFLIQYYNGEERAKGNILERFSAQQFPDLHSELNLSSLELGDSALYFCASSGQSLPYNEQFFGPGTRLTVL.

The rearrangement joins TRBV20-1 to TRBJ2-7; D ambiguous. Germline V CDR1 and CDR2: DFQATT, SNEGSKA (reference sequence). There are 15 residues in the CDR3. The ends were cut back, 3 bases at V and 3 bases at J, with 18 bases in the middle. The CDR3 reads CSASETGSLGYEQYF. DNA of the CDR3: TGCAGTGCTAGTGAGACCGGGTCCTTAGGCTACGAGCAGTACTTC.

The chain combines TRBV29-1 with TRBJ2-4; 7 bases match TRBD2. The CDR3 loop spans 14 amino acids. Germline assignment: CDR1 SQVTM and CDR2 ANQGSEA. J gave up 1 base and V 6 bases, and 6 bases lay outside the gene matches. The CDR3 sequence: CSVRGRAAKNIQYF. The CDR3 DNA is TGCAGCGTAAGAGGGAGGGCGGCCAAAAACATTCAGTACTTC. Full variable domain (rest looked up from reference TRBV29-1 and TRBJ2-4): SAVISQKPSRDICQRGTSLTIQCQVDSQVTMMFWYRQQPGQSLTLIATANQGSEATYESGFVIDKFPISRPNLTFSTLTVSNMSPEDSSIYLCSVRGRAAKNIQYFGAGTRLSVL.

This chain uses TRBV7-2 with TRBJ1-1; no clear D gene. Trimming removed 1 base from V and 0 bases from J, with 6 bases in between. CDR3 length equals 14 residues. The germline V gene encodes CDR1 SGHTA and CDR2 FQGNSA. CDR3 DNA: TGTGCCAGCAGCTTAGACTTGATGAACACTGAAGCTTTCTTT. This translates into CASSLDLMNTEAFF.

Concerning this clone itself: One end of the junction fails to match germline, which may point to a read error. Other DNA sequences of this sample code for an identical CDR3. The gene calls are TRBV6-6 and TRBJ1-2, with 7 bases that match TRBD1. This CDR3 is 13 amino acids long. Germline values: CDR1 MNHNY, CDR2 SVGAGI (reference sequence). CDR3 sequence: CASSNPTGSGYTF. CDR3 in DNA: TGTGCCAGCAGTAACCCGACAGGGAGTGGCTACACCTTT.

This chain uses TRBV6-4 with TRBJ1-1; D possibly corresponds to TRBD1 (6 bases). Germline CDR1 MRHNA, CDR2 SNTAGT. The CDR3 is 13 amino acids. V gave up 2 bases and J gave up 5 bases, with 9 bases separating them. The CDR3 is CASSDRGGTEAFF. The CDR3 coding sequence is TGTGCCAGCAGTGACAGGGGGGGGACTGAAGCTTTCTTT.

The rearrangement links TRBV28 to TRBJ1-6; 7 nucleotides agree with TRBD1. The ends lost 5 bases at V and 9 bases at J; junction bases unmatched: 13. The germline V gene has CDR1 MDHEN and CDR2 SYDVKM. The CDR3 consists of 16 residues. The CDR3 protein is CASSPRQGYLVSPLHF. In DNA, the CDR3 is TGTGCCAGCAGTCCGCGACAGGGATATTTAGTTTCACCCCTCCACTTT.

The chain links TRBV5-8 to TRBJ2-3, with 7 bases lining up with TRBD2. The CDR3 has 14 amino acids. Germline V gives CDR1 SGHTS, CDR2 YDEGEE. V trimming: 4 bases; J trimming: 6 bases; junction bases outside the gene matches: 8. The CDR3: CASSPTGLTDTQYF. The CDR3 DNA follows: TGTGCCAGCAGCCCAACGGGACTAACTGATACGCAGTATTTT.

V is TRBV6-6 and J is TRBJ2-7, with 7 nucleotides matching TRBD2. CDR1 MNHNY and CDR2 SVGAGI come from the germline V gene (reference sequence). CDR3 length: 14 amino acids. Trimming removed 8 bases from V and 0 bases from J; junction bases left unmatched: 7. The CDR3: CASSHRDYSYEQYF. The CDR3 coding sequence is TGTGCCAGCTCCCACCGGGACTACTCCTACGAGCAGTACTTC.

This clone was counted between two and nine times. This chain uses TRBV2 with TRBJ1-2; no definite D call. The CDR3 has 15 amino acids. V was shortened by 7 bases and J by 1 base, with 16 bases between the two germline ends. Germline V gene sequence: CDR1 SNHLY, CDR2 FYNNEI. The CDR3: CASTPLGRFNYGYTF. The CDR3 DNA sequence: TGTGCCAGCACCCCTCTGGGCCGGTTTAACTATGGCTACACCTTC.

The J gene is TRBJ2-1, the V gene TRBV18; 10 positions agree with TRBD2. With V trimmed by 0 bases and J by 0 bases, 8 bases remained unmatched. Germline CDR1 and CDR2: KGHSH and LQKENI. The CDR3 consists of 19 residues. CDR3 DNA sequence: TGTGCCAGCTCACCACCGAGACTAGCGGGTCTGAGCTCCTACAATGAGCAGTTCTTC. It is translated as CASSPPRLAGLSSYNEQFF.

The rearrangement links TRBV15 to TRBJ1-6; TRBD1 might be the D (5 bases). The germline V and J ends were trimmed by 1 base and 7 bases, with 11 bases remaining between them. The CDR3 runs 15 residues. The V gene's germline CDR1 is LNHNV and CDR2 YYDKDF (reference sequence). CDR3 in DNA: TGTGCCACCAGCAGAGCCGGGGGTTTCAATTCACCCCTCCACTTT. Protein product: CATSRAGGFNSPLHF.

The chain uses TRBV5-1 and TRBJ2-2; D not certain. Trimming cost V 0 bases and J 2 bases, with 8 bases left between them. The CDR3 covers 15 residues. Germline-derived CDR1 and CDR2 are SGHRS and YFSETQ. The CDR3, as DNA: TGCGCCAGCAGCTTGGTTGGCACCAACACCGGGGAGCTGTTTTTT. This codes for CASSLVGTNTGELFF.

The CDR3 bases are TGTGCCAGTAGTCTTTCAAGACAGGGTGGCTATGGCTACACCTTC. Translated: CASSLSRQGGYGYTF. This rearrangement joins TRBV19 to TRBJ1-2, with TRBD1 matching over 7 bases. J lost 4 bases, V lost 5 bases, and 10 bases had no gene match. Germline values: CDR1 LNHDA, CDR2 SQIVND (reference sequence). The CDR3 contains 15 residues.